What follows are 10 T cell receptor beta chains derived from one specimen sequenced in a study of cytomegalovirus exposure and HLA in healthy donors. Produced via immunoSEQ multiplex PCR; TCRdb's table is partial and in-frame only. This table has approximately 230,000 clones, about 88% appearing once. The sample comprised PBMCs. These TCRs come from a young man in good health and CMV-seropositive.

CDR3 region: CASSFVRGTGELFF. The CDR3, as DNA: TGTGCCAGCAGTTTCGTCAGGGGGACCGGGGAGCTGTTTTTT. The chain employs TRBV27 and TRBJ2-2, with 7 bases identical to TRBD1. Germline lookup yields CDR1 MNHEY and CDR2 SMNVEV (reference sequence). V was clipped by 3 bases and J by 5 bases; unmatched bases: 3. This CDR3 comprises 14 residues.

This rearrangement joins TRBV19 to TRBJ2-7; D tentatively fits TRBD1 or TRBD2 (5 bases each). Trimming took off 7 bases at V and 0 bases at J, with 10 bases between the two ends. CDR1 and CDR2 from the germline V gene are LNHDA and SQIVND (reference sequence). The CDR3 is 13 amino acids. The CDR3 is CASMGRNSYEQYF. The CDR3 DNA follows: TGTGCCAGTATGGGACGGAACTCCTACGAGCAGTACTTC.

CDR3 protein: CASSGNSNQPQHF. CDR3 bases: TGTGCCAGCTCAGGGAATAGCAATCAGCCCCAGCATTTT. The V and J genes are TRBV18 and TRBJ1-5; D is ambiguous. Trimming stripped 5 bases from V and 0 bases from J, with 5 bases between. The length of the CDR3 is 13 residues. CDR1 and CDR2 from the germline V gene are KGHSH and LQKENI.

The V and J genes are TRBV30 and TRBJ2-7; possibly TRBD1 or TRBD2 for D (5 bases each). Germline loops: CDR1 GTSNPN, CDR2 SVGIG (reference sequence). CDR3 size: 11 residues. Trimming cost V 1 base and J 6 bases, with 7 bases left between them. CDR3 loop: CAWSGGSEQYF. DNA for the CDR3: TGTGCCTGGAGTGGGGGGTCCGAGCAGTACTTC. Filled out from reference TRBV30 and TRBJ2-7, the complete variable domain reads SQTIHQWPATLVQPVGSPLSLECTVEGTSNPNLYWYRQAAGRGLQLLFYSVGIGQISSEVPQNLSASRPQDRQFILSSKKLLLSDSGFYLCAWSGGSEQYFGPGTRLTVT.

This clone was observed a single time. The chain couples TRBV4-2 to TRBJ2-7; 7 bases match TRBD2. The CDR3 has 14 amino acids. Germline CDR1 and CDR2: LGHNA and YNFKEQ. J was trimmed by 3 bases and V by 3 bases; bases with no gene match: 5. The CDR3 DNA is TGTGCCAGCAGCCATGCGGGACTACTCTACGAGCAGTACTTC. This codes for CASSHAGLLYEQYF.

This rearrangement joins TRBV7-6 to TRBJ2-3; no clear D. CDR1 SGHVS and CDR2 FNYEAQ come from the germline V gene. The germline V and J ends were trimmed by 1 base and 5 bases, with 4 bases remaining between them. The CDR3 has 12 residues. CDR3 sequence: CASSLVGDTQYF. Written as DNA, the CDR3 is TGTGCCAGCAGCTTAGTTGGAGATACGCAGTATTTT.

V and J are TRBV5-1 and TRBJ2-3; no definite D call. From germline, CDR1 is SGHRS and CDR2 YFSETQ. Trimming removed 5 bases from V and 2 bases from J, with 6 bases in between. The CDR3 loop spans 12 amino acids. CDR3 in DNA: TGCGCCAGCAGGGAAAACACAGATACGCAGTATTTT. Translating gives CASRENTDTQYF.

This clone was seen a single time. This chain joins TRBV7-6 and TRBJ2-7; 7 bases fit TRBD2. V lost 3 bases and J lost 3; bases outside the gene matches: 5. This CDR3 region has 14 residues. Looked up from germline, CDR1 is SGHVS and CDR2 is FNYEAQ. CDR3 amino acids: CASSFGRELYEQYF. The CDR3 coding sequence is TGTGCCAGCAGCTTTGGGCGGGAGCTCTACGAGCAGTACTTC. The complete variable domain, with remaining parts taken from reference TRBV7-6 and TRBJ2-7, reads GAGVSQSPRYKVTKRGQDVALRCDPISGHVSLYWYRQALGQGPEFLTYFNYEAQQDKSGLPNDRFSAERPEGSISTLTIQRTEQRDSAMYRCASSFGRELYEQYFGPGTRLTVT.

This chain connects TRBV19 to TRBJ2-1; 12 nucleotides line up with TRBD2. The V and J ends lost 6 bases and 6 bases, in that order; junction bases with no gene match: 6. CDR1 and CDR2 (germline): LNHDA, SQIVND (reference sequence). The CDR3 runs 15 residues. CDR3 region: CASRWTSGTPNEQFF. The CDR3 DNA is TGTGCCAGTAGATGGACTAGCGGGACCCCCAATGAGCAGTTCTTC.

This clone was seen only once. This sequence joins TRBV15 and TRBJ1-1; TRBD1 aligns across 8 bases. V was clipped by 3 bases and J by 3 bases; unmatched bases: 15. Germline V gene data show CDR1 as LNHNV and CDR2 as YYDKDF (reference sequence). The CDR3 is 18 amino acids. CDR3 DNA: TGTGCCACCAGCAGGCCCCCAGGGCCAGGGGGCTCCTACACTGAAGCTTTCTTT. Amino acids: CATSRPPGPGGSYTEAFF.